This T cell receptor beta chain was obtained from a study of CD8 T cells in ankylosing spondylitis. The germline CDR1 and CDR2 sequences are LNHNV and YYDKDF (reference sequence). This CDR3 has 16 amino acids. V lost 1 base to trimming and J lost 5 bases; unmatched junction nucleotides: 6. For this clonotype: Its target is not known.

Points from the study as a whole: Significantly higher representation of disease-linked clones was reported for matched ankylosing spondylitis synovial fluid. Relatively rare in peripheral blood, disease-linked clones were also CD8+.

MiXCR, run by TCRdb on the 5' RACE reads, gives a single entry per CDR3 protein. The data contain 250,000 or so distinct CDR3 sequences, roughly 25% of them singletons. Material for sequencing was blood, either unsorted or a sorted T cell fraction (not recorded which). The V and J genes are TRBV15 and TRBJ2-1; 9 positions match TRBD1. This clonotype originated in a male donor with ankylosing spondylitis or in good health (not recorded which). CDR3 amino acids: CATSRVLGTGHNEQFF. CDR3 nucleotides: TGTGCCACCAGCAGAGTTCTCGGGACAGGGCACAATGAGCAGTTCTTC. The full variable domain, rest sourced from reference TRBV15 and TRBJ2-1, is DAMVIQNPRYQVTQFGKPVTLSCSQTLNHNVMYWYQQKSSQAPKLLFHYYDKDFNNEADTPDNFQSRRPNTSFCFLDIRSPGLGDTAMYLCATSRVLGTGHNEQFFGPGTRLTVL.